A selection of T cell receptor beta chains follows, all from one sample in a study of T cells in Graves' hyperthyroidism and ophthalmopathy. TCRdb recomputed calls from the multiplex PCR reads with MiXCR, one row per CDR3 protein. The sample lists 700,000 or so distinct CDR3 sequences, roughly 17% occurring once. The sample taken for sequencing was blood. Source of these receptors: a young man with Graves' hyperthyroidism. CDR3s include the opening cysteine and the closing phenylalanine or tryptophan. A D gene is named only where the DNA matches it firmly. The size field is filled for only some rows; it gives once, few, many or a size class.

J	D	V	size	DNA	CDR3
TRBJ2-7	.	TRBV24-1	many	TGTGCCACCAGTGCTGGCAGCCTCTACGAGCAGTACTTC	CATSAGSLYEQYF
TRBJ2-7	TRBD2	TRBV4-1	few	TGCGCCAGCAGCCAAGTACTAGCGGGGACCTACGAGCAGTACTTC	CASSQVLAGTYEQYF
TRBJ1-1	.	TRBV20-1	.	TGCAGTGCCAGTACCCCCGGGACTGAAGCTTTCTTT	CSASTPGTEAFF
TRBJ1-5	TRBD1	TRBV27	few	TGTGCCAGCGGGGGAGGGACAGGGTTAAATCAGCCCCAGCATTTT	CASGGGTGLNQPQHF
TRBJ2-1	TRBD2	TRBV20-1	many	TGCAGTGCTTCTAGCGGGAGTATGCGTGAGCAGTTCTTC	CSASSGSMREQFF
TRBJ2-1	TRBD2	TRBV6-1	many	TGTGCCAGCAGTCCCCAACTAGCGGGAGTGTATGAGCAGTTCTTC	CASSPQLAGVYEQFF
TRBJ2-2	TRBD2	TRBV6-1	few	TGTGCCAGCAGTTTACCGGGAGGGCCCGCCACCGGGGAGCTGTTTTTT	CASSLPGGPATGELFF
TRBJ2-7	.	TRBV12-3/TRBV12-4	.	TGTGCCAGCAGTTTAGTGTTGGGGGAGCAGTACTTC	CASSLVLGEQYF
TRBJ2-1	TRBD2	TRBV10-3	many	TGTGCCATCAGATCCGGGACTAGCGGGATCAATGAGCAGTTCTTC	CAIRSGTSGINEQFF
TRBJ2-2	TRBD2	TRBV24-1	.	TGTGCCACCAGTGATGCTAGCGGGAGGGCCATCGGGGAGCTGTTTTTT	CATSDASGRAIGELFF
TRBJ2-1	.	TRBV27	.	TGTGCCAGCAGTACCTCTACGGGACACCGGGGCCGGGCCGGGGCCTACAATGAGCAGTTCTTC	CASSTSTGHRGRAGAYNEQFF
TRBJ2-5	.	TRBV29-1	many	TGCAGCACACTCCGGGACATTCAAGAGACCCAGTACTTC	CSTLRDIQETQYF
TRBJ1-4	TRBD1	TRBV20-1	.	TGCAGTGCTAGTGCCGGGACAGGGACAGTCCAACTGTTTTTT	CSASAGTGTVQLFF
TRBJ2-1	TRBD2	TRBV7-9	.	TGTGCCAGCAGCTCCGGGACTAGCGGGAGGGCCTACAATGAGCAGTTCTTC	CASSSGTSGRAYNEQFF
TRBJ2-1	.	TRBV20-1	.	TGCAGTGCTACCCCAGCGTCGAGCTCCTACAATGAGCAGTTCTTC	CSATPASSSYNEQFF
TRBJ2-1	TRBD2	TRBV29-1	few	TGCAGCGTGGGTAGGAGACTAGCGGGAGCCAATGAGCAGTTCTTC	CSVGRRLAGANEQFF
TRBJ2-3	.	TRBV12-3/TRBV12-4	few	TGTGCCAGCGGACCTCACATCACCGTCACCACAGATACGCAGTATTTT	CASGPHITVTTDTQYF
TRBJ1-5	TRBD1	TRBV19	.	TGTGTCAGTACCGACGGACAGGGAACTTACTCCTTACAGCCCCAGCATTTT	CVSTDGQGTYSLQPQHF
TRBJ1-1	TRBD1	TRBV5-5	many	TGTGCCAGCAGCTTCAGGACAGGCAAGAACACTGAAGCTTTCTTT	CASSFRTGKNTEAFF
TRBJ1-1	.	TRBV27	few	TGTGCCAGCAGTCCCAGGGGATTGCTTGCCACTGAAGCTTTCTTT	CASSPRGLLATEAFF
TRBJ2-3	.	TRBV10-3	many	TGTGCCATCAGTGAGTCCATCTTAGCGGCTAATACGCAGTATTTT	CAISESILAANTQYF
TRBJ2-2	.	TRBV24-1	.	TGTGCCACCAGTGACGTCCTAGGCCGTGACACCGGGGAGCTGTTTTTT	CATSDVLGRDTGELFF
TRBJ1-3	.	TRBV6-1	few	TGTGCCAGCCAGGACAGCGCAATCCCCTCTGGAAACACCATATATTTT	CASQDSAIPSGNTIYF
TRBJ1-2	.	TRBV6-1	few	TGTGCCAGCAGGATCGGGACTGCTTATGGCTACACCTTC	CASRIGTAYGYTF
TRBJ2-1	TRBD2	TRBV27	few	TGTGCCAGCAGTCCGATAGCGGGAGAGAGTGAGCAGTTCTTC	CASSPIAGESEQFF
TRBJ1-4	TRBD1	TRBV27	few	TGTGCCAGCAGTCTCACCTCAGGGGGCACGACTAATGAAAAACTGTTTTTT	CASSLTSGGTTNEKLFF
TRBJ2-3	.	TRBV15	.	TGTGCCACCAGCGCCCGGGCCCTGGCAGATACGCAGTATTTT	CATSARALADTQYF
TRBJ2-7	.	TRBV2	many	TGTGCCAGCAGTGGATGGACAGACGAGCAGTACTTC	CASSGWTDEQYF
TRBJ2-7	.	TRBV2	many	TGTGCCAGCAGTATCGACAGCGGCATCTCCTACGAGCAGTACTTC	CASSIDSGISYEQYF
TRBJ1-1	TRBD1	TRBV18	many	TGTGCCAGCTCCCAGGACAGGGAGACTGAAGCTTTCTTT	CASSQDRETEAFF
TRBJ2-3	.	TRBV5-1	.	TGCGCCAGCAGCTTGCAAGGGATGGCAGATACGCAGTATTTT	CASSLQGMADTQYF
TRBJ2-3	TRBD2	TRBV20-1	many	TGCAGTGCTCTATCGGGGCGGGAGGTCACAGATACGCAGTATTTT	CSALSGREVTDTQYF
TRBJ2-7	.	TRBV27	.	TGTGCCAGCAGCGCCTATCGAGCGGGTGGAACTAACGAGCAGTACTTC	CASSAYRAGGTNEQYF
TRBJ2-1	.	TRBV6-9	few	TGTGCCAGCAGTTACCGAGGTTTTTATGGTGAGCAGTTCTTC	CASSYRGFYGEQFF
TRBJ2-3	TRBD2	TRBV20-1	many	TGCAGTGCCGAAGGACTAGCGGGAGGCCCTGTTGGGACGCAGTATTTT	CSAEGLAGGPVGTQYF
TRBJ2-1	.	TRBV13	few	TGTGCCAGCAGCCTAGGGTACTCCATAGGTGAGCAGTTCTTC	CASSLGYSIGEQFF
TRBJ2-5	.	TRBV18	few	TGTGCCAGCTCACCTTCACAGGGGACCCAGTACTTC	CASSPSQGTQYF
TRBJ1-4	.	TRBV9	.	TGTGCCAGCAAGGAGGGGTCGAAAGAAAAACTGTTTTTT	CASKEGSKEKLFF
TRBJ2-7	TRBD2	TRBV9	.	TGTGCCAGCAGCGAAGGGACTACCTACGAGCAGTACTTC	CASSEGTTYEQYF
TRBJ2-1	TRBD2	TRBV4-1	.	TGCGCCAGCAGCCAATACCTAGCGGCTAACAATGAGCAGTTCTTC	CASSQYLAANNEQFF
TRBJ2-3	.	TRBV12-3/TRBV12-4	many	TGTGCCAGCAGTTTCCTCGTAGCAGATACGCAGTATTTT	CASSFLVADTQYF
TRBJ1-2	.	TRBV30	.	TGTGCCTGGAGGGGCCCAAACTATGGCTACACCTTC	CAWRGPNYGYTF
TRBJ2-7	TRBD1	TRBV12-3/TRBV12-4	.	TGTGCCAGCAGTCCGGGACAGGGGGCCACCTACGAGCAGTACTTC	CASSPGQGATYEQYF
TRBJ2-4	.	TRBV20-1	.	TGCAGTGCTTCCCCGGAGTGGGAGAAGTACATTCAGTACTTC	CSASPEWEKYIQYF
TRBJ2-1	TRBD2	TRBV5-1	few	TGCGCCAGCAGCTTGACCCCTAGCGGGGACTACAATGAGCAGTTCTTC	CASSLTPSGDYNEQFF
TRBJ1-5	.	TRBV20-1	.	TGCAGTGCGGAACGAGGGAATCAGCCCCAGCATTTT	CSAERGNQPQHF
TRBJ1-4	.	TRBV28	.	TGTGCCAGCAGTTGCCGACAGATTAATGAAAAACTGTTTTTT	CASSCRQINEKLFF
TRBJ1-2	TRBD1	TRBV2	many	TGTGCCAGCAACCGACAGGGTAACTATGGCTACACCTTC	CASNRQGNYGYTF
TRBJ2-7	TRBD1	TRBV10-3	few	TGTGCCATCAGTGGACAGGGGGACGCCTACGAGCAGTACTTC	CAISGQGDAYEQYF
TRBJ1-5	.	TRBV7-9	few	TGTGCCAGCAGCTTAGAGGAGGAGCAGCCCCAGCATTTT	CASSLEEEQPQHF